Below are 32 T cell receptor beta chains sequenced from a single sample in a study of patients and donors after allogeneic stem cell transplantation (dated by TCRdb to the early 2020s). Library preparation used RT-PCR. The sequencer was a NextSeq 550. TCRdb reprocessed the public reads (quality trimming at Q25 with fastp, clone calling with MiXCR) and kept in-frame beta chains. Records with the same CDR3 protein are collapsed into one entry carrying the most frequent genes and DNA. For this sample the table gives tens of thousands of distinct CDR3 sequences, of which 40% to 60% were detected only once. In total, the top ten clones hold 50% to 75% of the sample. The sample comprised blood, either unsorted or a sorted T cell fraction (not recorded which). The source is a human donor who was either an allogeneic HSCT recipient or a stem cell or donor lymphocyte infusion donor (not recorded which). It is not recorded whose cells these are; they may come from a transplant donor.

The J gene is TRBJ2-7, the V gene TRBV4-1; possibly TRBD1 or TRBD2 for D (5 bases each). The V gene lost 5 bases and the J gene lost 4 bases, with 24 bases spanning the gap. The CDR3 has 17 residues. CDR1 and CDR2 (germline): MGHRA, YSYEKL. CDR3 amino acids: CASSEFDPGTLGYEQYF. The CDR3 DNA follows: TGCGCCAGCAGCGAATTCGATCCCGGGACCCTGGGGTACGAGCAGTACTTC.

In this sample, this clonotype turned up a few times. The V call is TRBV29-1, the J call TRBJ1-1; weak D call: TRBD1 (5 bases). The ends were cut back, 1 base at V and 0 bases at J, with 9 bases in the middle. The CDR3 length is 14 residues. CDR1 and CDR2 from the germline V gene are SQVTM and ANQGSEA. CDR3 bases: TGCAGCGTTGAAGGACAGAGGCTGAACACTGAAGCTTTCTTT. Translation: CSVEGQRLNTEAFF. Using reference TRBV29-1 and TRBJ1-1 for the parts outside the CDR3, the full variable domain is SAVISQKPSRDICQRGTSLTIQCQVDSQVTMMFWYRQQPGQSLTLIATANQGSEATYESGFVIDKFPISRPNLTFSTLTVSNMSPEDSSIYLCSVEGQRLNTEAFFGQGTRLTVV.

The CDR3 DNA follows: TGCAGTGCTACCAACTCCTTTTTGAACACTGAAGCTTTCTTT. The encoded protein is CSATNSFLNTEAFF. The rearrangement links TRBV20-1 to TRBJ1-1; D uncertain. This CDR3 contains 14 residues. Trimming removed 4 bases at V and 0 bases at J, with 12 bases between. Germline loops: CDR1 DFQATT, CDR2 SNEGSKA (reference sequence).

The V gene is TRBV4-3, the J gene TRBJ1-6; D remains ambiguous. Germline lookup yields CDR1 LGHNA and CDR2 YSLEER. Trimming pared 0 bases from V and 7 bases from J, leaving 7 bases between. This CDR3 is built from 14 residues. This CDR3 is CASSQDFGNSPLHF. The CDR3 nucleotides read TGCGCCAGCAGCCAAGACTTCGGGAATTCACCCCTCCACTTT.

This chain connects TRBV2 to TRBJ1-1; D perhaps matches TRBD1 (6 bases). V lost 5 bases to trimming and J lost 3 bases, with 16 bases between them. The germline gives CDR1 SNHLY, CDR2 FYNNEI. CDR3 size: 15 residues. The CDR3 sequence: CASSTKRGMDTEAFF. Here the CDR3 DNA reads TGTGCCAGCAGTACAAAAAGGGGGATGGACACTGAAGCTTTCTTT.

To note about this clonotype: No conserved phenylalanine or tryptophan is present at the end of the CDR3, so a read error is the likely explanation. The chain couples TRBV12-3 or TRBV12-4 to TRBJ1-2, with 7 bases fitting TRBD1. Germline trimming cut 0 bases from V and 6 bases from J; bases unmatched to any gene: 4. The CDR3 is made up of 14 amino acids. This CDR3 reads CASSLADRINGYTI. The CDR3 DNA follows: TGTGCCAGCAGTTTAGCGGACAGGATAAATGGCTACACCATC.

The rearrangement uses TRBV28 and TRBJ1-1, with 9 bases aligning to TRBD1. The J segment lost 4 bases and the V segment lost 6 bases, leaving 9 bases of the junction unmatched. From germline, CDR1 is MDHEN and CDR2 SYDVKM. The CDR3 consists of 15 residues. For the CDR3, the DNA is TGTGCCAGCAGAATGACGGGACAGGGACCCACTGAAGCTTTCTTT. As protein: CASRMTGQGPTEAFF.

This clonotype was detected a few times. The chain links TRBV6-5 to TRBJ1-2, with a tentative D call TRBD1 (6 bases). Trimming stripped 4 bases from V and 4 bases from J, with 13 bases between. CDR1 and CDR2 from the germline V gene are MNHEY and SVGAGI. The CDR3 loop spans 14 amino acids. The CDR3: CASSSPRGSYGYTF. The CDR3 nucleotides read TGTGCCAGCAGTTCCCCCAGGGGAAGCTATGGCTACACCTTC.

The V gene is TRBV28, the J gene TRBJ2-7, with 7 positions matching TRBD1. The CDR3 is 15 residues long. Germline loops: CDR1 MDHEN, CDR2 SYDVKM. Germline trimming cut 3 bases from V and 2 bases from J; bases unmatched to any gene: 7. The CDR3 loop is CASSLHPGQTYEQYF. The CDR3 DNA reads TGTGCCAGCAGTTTGCATCCGGGACAGACCTACGAGCAGTACTTC.

This clonotype was picked up a small number of times. The V and J genes are TRBV4-1 and TRBJ1-1; the D gene is possibly TRBD1 (5 bases). The CDR3 is 14 amino acids. The V gene lost 0 bases and the J gene lost 1 base, with 6 bases spanning the gap. The germline V gene has CDR1 MGHRA and CDR2 YSYEKL. The CDR3 DNA is TGCGCCAGCAGCCAAGATGGGGGGAACACTGAAGCTTTCTTT. Translation: CASSQDGGNTEAFF.

The V gene is TRBV7-8, the J gene TRBJ1-1; D is ambiguous. V dropped 3 bases and J dropped 2 bases, with 4 bases sitting between them. Looked up from germline, CDR1 is SGHVS and CDR2 is FQNEAQ. This CDR3 region has 12 residues. In DNA form, the CDR3 reads TGTGCCAGCAGCTTGTTTAACACTGAAGCTTTCTTT. This codes for CASSLFNTEAFF.

This clonotype showed up many times. The chain couples TRBV14 to TRBJ1-6; TRBD1 agrees at 7 bases. Germline CDR1 and CDR2: SGHDN and FVKESK. The CDR3 has 13 residues. J was trimmed by 6 bases and V by 6 bases; bases with no gene match: 2. As DNA, the CDR3 is TGTGCCAGCAGACAGGGGCCTAATTCACCCCTCCACTTT. Translated, it gives CASRQGPNSPLHF.

The chain combines TRBV19 with TRBJ1-5; D remains ambiguous. The germline V gene has CDR1 LNHDA and CDR2 SQIVND (reference sequence). V was trimmed by 3 bases and J by 5 bases, leaving 8 bases between them. The CDR3 spans 13 residues. The CDR3 bases are TGTGCCAGTAGTATCCGCGGAGATCAGCCCCAGCATTTT. Amino acids: CASSIRGDQPQHF.

The chain joins TRBV12-3 or TRBV12-4 to TRBJ1-3, with TRBD1 matching over 8 bases. V trimming: 4 bases; J trimming: 5 bases; junction bases outside the gene matches: 7. The CDR3 is 15 residues long. CDR3 amino acids: CASSSGQGGRNTIYF. DNA for the CDR3: TGTGCCAGCAGTTCCGGACAGGGAGGACGAAACACCATATATTTT.

The chain joins TRBV5-1 to TRBJ1-2; no clear D. The V gene's germline CDR1 is SGHRS and CDR2 YFSETQ. The V and J ends lost 6 bases and 6 bases respectively, with 15 bases between them. The CDR3 totals 13 residues. The CDR3 region has the DNA TGCGCCAGCACCCATGGGAGGGCCGATGGCTACACCTTC. Translation: CASTHGRADGYTF.

This chain links TRBV7-2 with TRBJ1-5; 7 bases align to TRBD1. Germline CDR1 and CDR2: SGHTA and FQGNSA. The J segment lost 1 base and the V segment lost 6 bases, leaving 6 bases of the junction unmatched. The CDR3 contains 15 residues. The chain's CDR3 is CASRTTGNSNQPQHF. CDR3 bases: TGTGCCAGCAGGACGACAGGGAACAGCAATCAGCCCCAGCATTTT. Full variable domain (missing parts from reference TRBV7-2 and TRBJ1-5): GAGVSQSPSNKVTEKGKDVELRCDPISGHTALYWYRQSLGQGLEFLIYFQGNSAPDKSGLPSDRFSAERTGGSVSTLTIQRTQQEDSAVYLCASRTTGNSNQPQHFGDGTRLSIL.

The chain recombines TRBV20-1 with TRBJ1-1; D unresolved. The V end was cut by 3 bases, the J end by 4 bases, with 18 bases between. Germline V lookup: CDR1 DFQATT, CDR2 SNEGSKA (reference sequence). The CDR3 contains 15 residues. CDR3 amino acids: CSASKGIPGRTEAFF. As DNA, the CDR3 is TGCAGTGCTAGCAAAGGGATTCCGGGTCGCACTGAAGCTTTCTTT.

This clonotype came up a few times. The chain has TRBV12-3 or TRBV12-4 and TRBJ1-5, with D maybe TRBD1 (6 bases). The CDR3 runs 13 residues. Trimming removed 5 bases from V and 4 bases from J, with 9 bases in between. The CDR3 nucleotides are TGTGCCAGCAGTCGGACAGTAAATCAGCCCCAGCATTTT. Protein: CASSRTVNQPQHF.

The chain combines TRBV27 with TRBJ1-1, with no clear D. Trimming removed 5 bases at V and 1 base at J, with 8 bases between. The CDR3 has 13 amino acids. Germline V gene data show CDR1 as MNHEY and CDR2 as SMNVEV (reference sequence). The CDR3 region has the DNA TGTGCCAGCAGTATCCGACGGAACACTGAAGCTTTCTTT. It translates to CASSIRRNTEAFF.

J is TRBJ2-1 and V is TRBV7-8; 7 bases are shared with TRBD2. V lost 4 bases, J lost 0 bases, and 15 bases stayed unmatched. CDR3 length equals 19 residues. The germline V gene encodes CDR1 SGHVS and CDR2 FQNEAQ. DNA of the CDR3: TGTGCCAGCAGCTCGAGTCTAGCGGACCCAAGGAGCTCCTACAATGAGCAGTTCTTC. It codes for CASSSSLADPRSSYNEQFF. The entire variable domain, with the rest obtained from reference TRBV7-8 and TRBJ2-1, is as follows: GAGVSQSPRYKVAKRGQDVALRCDPISGHVSLFWYQQALGQGPEFLTYFQNEAQLDKSGLPSDRFFAERPEGSVSTLKIQRTQQEDSAVYLCASSSSLADPRSSYNEQFFGPGTRLTVL.

V gene TRBV7-8 combines with J gene TRBJ2-5, with a possible D match to TRBD1 (6 bases). The CDR3 totals 15 residues. From germline, CDR1 is SGHVS and CDR2 FQNEAQ. Trimming took off 0 bases at V and 1 base at J, with 9 bases between the two ends. CDR3: CASSLAEGVQETQYF. CDR3 bases: TGTGCCAGCAGCTTAGCTGAGGGGGTCCAAGAGACCCAGTACTTC.

This clonotype came up a few times. The rearrangement uses TRBV20-1 and TRBJ1-5; no definite D call. V dropped 6 bases and J dropped 5 bases, with 11 bases sitting between them. The germline gives CDR1 DFQATT, CDR2 SNEGSKA (reference sequence). The CDR3 is made up of 12 amino acids. CDR3 sequence reads: CSASSGDQPQHF. The CDR3 region has the DNA TGCAGTGCAAGCTCTGGTGATCAGCCCCAGCATTTT.

The rearrangement links TRBV12-3 or TRBV12-4 to TRBJ1-5; D gene uncertain. The V gene lost 0 bases and the J gene lost 7 bases, with 19 bases spanning the gap. The CDR3 loop spans 17 amino acids. CDR3 amino acids: CASSLAPPTEPRQPQHF. For the CDR3, the DNA is TGTGCCAGCAGTTTAGCCCCCCCGACCGAGCCCCGGCAGCCCCAGCATTTT.

This clonotype was seen a handful of times. V and J are TRBV4-2 and TRBJ1-6, with 8 bases identical to TRBD1. CDR1 and CDR2 from the germline V gene are LGHNA and YNFKEQ. CDR3 length: 22 residues. V gave up 0 bases and J gave up 0 bases; unmatched junction bases: 16. Here the CDR3 reads CASSQEPTGTGLSSSYNSPLHF. CDR3 DNA: TGTGCCAGCAGCCAAGAACCGACCGGGACAGGACTTTCTAGCTCCTATAATTCACCCCTCCACTTT.

The gene calls are TRBV6-1 and TRBJ2-5; D not certain. Germline CDR1 and CDR2: MNHNS and SASEGT. Trimming cost V 1 base and J 7 bases, with 13 bases left between them. This CDR3 is built from 14 residues. CDR3 sequence (DNA): TGTGCCAGCAGTGAAGTAACGGTCTGGGGGACCCAGTACTTC. This encodes CASSEVTVWGTQYF.

The rearrangement uses TRBV6-2 or TRBV6-3 and TRBJ2-7; the match to TRBD2 covers 14 bases. The CDR3 extends over 15 amino acids. Germline CDR1 MNHEY, CDR2 SVGEGT. The V segment lost 6 bases and the J segment 4 bases; nucleotides outside the gene matches: 5. CDR3 nucleotide sequence: TGTGCCAGCAGACCCGGGACTAGCGGGAGTTACGAGCAGTACTTC. Its translation is CASRPGTSGSYEQYF.

This clonotype was found once. The chain combines TRBV25-1 with TRBJ1-1; D remains unclear. The CDR3 consists of 12 residues. In germline, CDR1 is MGHDK, CDR2 SYGVNS. Between the trimmed V and J ends, which lost 1 base and 11 bases, there was a span of 11 bases. The CDR3 protein is CASSESGFRAFF. For the CDR3, the DNA is TGTGCCAGCAGTGAATCGGGTTTTCGTGCTTTCTTT.

V usage is TRBV6-2 or TRBV6-3 and J usage is TRBJ1-1; D is ambiguous. Germline V gene data show CDR1 as MNHEY and CDR2 as SVGEGT. Trimming stripped 1 base from V and 0 bases from J, with 12 bases between. The CDR3 runs 16 residues. The CDR3 region is CASSYFRVVLNTEAFF. CDR3 in DNA: TGTGCCAGCAGTTACTTCCGAGTTGTTCTGAACACTGAAGCTTTCTTT.

This clonotype was observed a few times. This chain joins TRBV28 and TRBJ1-1, with D unresolved. V lost 9 bases, J lost 1 base, and 9 bases lay in between. CDR1 and CDR2 from the germline V gene are MDHEN and SYDVKM. This CDR3 contains 12 residues. The CDR3 loop reads CASWEPNTEAFF. In nucleotides, the CDR3 is TGTGCCAGTTGGGAGCCGAACACTGAAGCTTTCTTT.

This clonotype was observed a few times. The chain links TRBV27 to TRBJ1-5, with TRBD1 as a possible D gene (5 bases). The CDR3 consists of 15 residues. The germline V gene encodes CDR1 MNHEY and CDR2 SMNVEV (reference sequence). The V end was cut by 2 bases, the J end by 2 bases, with 10 bases between. The CDR3 nucleotides read TGTGCCAGCAGTTTAAAAGGGGACCGCAATCAGCCCCAGCATTTT. Translated: CASSLKGDRNQPQHF.

V usage is TRBV27 and J usage is TRBJ1-5, with TRBD1 matching 9 bases. Losses at the gene ends were 5 bases for V and 4 bases for J; bases not matched to a gene: 9. Germline V lookup: CDR1 MNHEY, CDR2 SMNVEV (reference sequence). The CDR3 runs 16 residues. The CDR3 nucleotides are TGTGCCAGCAGTCTTAGAACAGGGACAGGGAATCAGCCCCAGCATTTT. This translates into CASSLRTGTGNQPQHF.

The chain recombines TRBV12-3 or TRBV12-4 with TRBJ1-4; 9 nucleotides match TRBD1. This CDR3 spans 15 amino acids. Trimming at V came to 5 bases and at J to 3 bases, leaving 4 bases not matched to a gene. The CDR3 loop reads CASSTQGAANEKLFF. Here the CDR3 DNA reads TGTGCCAGCAGTACACAGGGGGCGGCTAATGAAAAACTGTTTTTT.